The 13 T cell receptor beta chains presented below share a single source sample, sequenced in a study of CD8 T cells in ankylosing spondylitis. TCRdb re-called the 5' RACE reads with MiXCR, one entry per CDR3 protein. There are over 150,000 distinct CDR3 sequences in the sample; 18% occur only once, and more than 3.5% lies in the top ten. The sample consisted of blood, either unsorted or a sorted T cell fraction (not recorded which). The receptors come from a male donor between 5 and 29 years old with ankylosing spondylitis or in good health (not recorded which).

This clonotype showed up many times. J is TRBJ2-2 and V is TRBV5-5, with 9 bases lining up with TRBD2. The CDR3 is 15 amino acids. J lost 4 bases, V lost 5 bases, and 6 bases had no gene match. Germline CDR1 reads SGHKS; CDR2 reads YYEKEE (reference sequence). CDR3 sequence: CASSLAGVSTGELFF. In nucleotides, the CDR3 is TGTGCCAGCAGTTTAGCGGGAGTTAGCACCGGGGAGCTGTTTTTT.

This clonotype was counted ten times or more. CDR3 sequence reads: CASSRDRAAGANVLTF. CDR3 DNA sequence: TGTGCCAGCAGCCGCGACAGGGCGGCTGGGGCCAACGTCCTGACTTTC. This chain links TRBV12-3 or TRBV12-4 with TRBJ2-6; 7 bases fit TRBD1. CDR3 length: 16 amino acids. V shed 6 bases, J shed 2 bases, and the junction held 7 bases outside the gene matches.

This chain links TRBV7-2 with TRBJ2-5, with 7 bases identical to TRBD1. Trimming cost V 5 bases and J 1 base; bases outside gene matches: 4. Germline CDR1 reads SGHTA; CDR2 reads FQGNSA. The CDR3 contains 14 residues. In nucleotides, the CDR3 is TGTGCCAGCAGCCCGACAGGGATCCAAGAGACCCAGTACTTC. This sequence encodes CASSPTGIQETQYF. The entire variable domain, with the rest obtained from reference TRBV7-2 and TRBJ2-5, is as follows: GAGVSQSPSNKVTEKGKDVELRCDPISGHTALYWYRQSLGQGLEFLIYFQGNSAPDKSGLPSDRFSAERTGGSVSTLTIQRTQQEDSAVYLCASSPTGIQETQYFGPGTRLLVL.

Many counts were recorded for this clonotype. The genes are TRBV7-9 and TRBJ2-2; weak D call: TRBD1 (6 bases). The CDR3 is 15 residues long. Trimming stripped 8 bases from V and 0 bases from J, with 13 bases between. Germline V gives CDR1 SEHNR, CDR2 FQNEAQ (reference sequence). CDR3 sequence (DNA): TGTGCCAGCGGTCCGGACAGAGCGAACACCGGGGAGCTGTTTTTT. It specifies CASGPDRANTGELFF.

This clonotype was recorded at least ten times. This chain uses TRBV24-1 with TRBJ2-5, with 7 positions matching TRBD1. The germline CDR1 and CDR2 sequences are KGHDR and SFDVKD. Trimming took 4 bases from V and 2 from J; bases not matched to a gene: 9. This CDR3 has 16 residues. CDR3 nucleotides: TGTGCCACCAGTGACCCCGGGACAGAGCTGCAAGAGACCCAGTACTTC. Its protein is CATSDPGTELQETQYF.

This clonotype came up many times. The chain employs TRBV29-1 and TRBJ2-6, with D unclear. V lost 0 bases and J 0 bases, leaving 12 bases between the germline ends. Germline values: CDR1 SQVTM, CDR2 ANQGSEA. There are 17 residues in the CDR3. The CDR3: CSVEDRGTISGANVLTF. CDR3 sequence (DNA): TGCAGCGTTGAAGATCGTGGCACTATCTCTGGGGCCAACGTCCTGACTTTC.

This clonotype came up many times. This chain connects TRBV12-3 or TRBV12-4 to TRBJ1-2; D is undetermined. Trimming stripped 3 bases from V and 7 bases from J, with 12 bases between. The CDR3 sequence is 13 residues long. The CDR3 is CASSFWPGRGYTF. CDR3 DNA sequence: TGTGCCAGCAGTTTCTGGCCGGGCCGTGGCTACACCTTC.

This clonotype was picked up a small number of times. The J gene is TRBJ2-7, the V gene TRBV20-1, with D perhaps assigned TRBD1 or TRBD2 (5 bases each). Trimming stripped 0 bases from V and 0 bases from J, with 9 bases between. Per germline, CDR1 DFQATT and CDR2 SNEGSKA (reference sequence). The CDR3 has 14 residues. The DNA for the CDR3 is TGCAGTGCTAGAGATCTGGGACGCTCCTACGAGCAGTACTTC. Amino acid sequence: CSARDLGRSYEQYF.

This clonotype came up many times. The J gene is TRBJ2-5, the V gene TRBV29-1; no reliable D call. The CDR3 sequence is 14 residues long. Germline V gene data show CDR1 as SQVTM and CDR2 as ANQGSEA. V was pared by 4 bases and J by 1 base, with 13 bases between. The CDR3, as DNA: TGCAGCGTTGGGTCGCGGAGTGGCCAAGAGACCCAGTACTTC. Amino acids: CSVGSRSGQETQYF.

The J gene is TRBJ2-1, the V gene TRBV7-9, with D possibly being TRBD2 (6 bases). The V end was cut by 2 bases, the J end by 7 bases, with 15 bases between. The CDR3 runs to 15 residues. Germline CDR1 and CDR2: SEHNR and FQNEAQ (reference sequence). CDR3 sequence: CASSLFQGGLNEQFF. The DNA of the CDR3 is TGTGCCAGCAGCTTATTCCAGGGAGGTCTTAATGAGCAGTTCTTC.

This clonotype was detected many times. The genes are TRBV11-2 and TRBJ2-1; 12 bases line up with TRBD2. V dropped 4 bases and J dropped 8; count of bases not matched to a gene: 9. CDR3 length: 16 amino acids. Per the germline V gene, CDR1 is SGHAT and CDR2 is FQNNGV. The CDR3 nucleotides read TGTGCCAGCAGCTCCTGGACTAGCGGGAAGGTGTATGAGCAGTTCTTC. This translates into CASSSWTSGKVYEQFF.

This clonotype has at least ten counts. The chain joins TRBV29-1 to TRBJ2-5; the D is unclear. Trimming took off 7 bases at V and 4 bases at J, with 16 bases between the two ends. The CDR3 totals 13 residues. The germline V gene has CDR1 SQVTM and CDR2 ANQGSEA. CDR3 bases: TGCAGCGCTAGAAGACTTGGCGTAGAGACCCAGTACTTC. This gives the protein CSARRLGVETQYF.

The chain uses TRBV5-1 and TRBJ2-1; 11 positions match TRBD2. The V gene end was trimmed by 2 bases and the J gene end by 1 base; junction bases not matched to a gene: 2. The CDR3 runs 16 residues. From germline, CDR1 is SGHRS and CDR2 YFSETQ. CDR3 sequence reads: CASSFSGRGSYNEQFF. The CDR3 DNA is TGCGCCAGCAGCTTTAGCGGGAGGGGGTCCTACAATGAGCAGTTCTTC.